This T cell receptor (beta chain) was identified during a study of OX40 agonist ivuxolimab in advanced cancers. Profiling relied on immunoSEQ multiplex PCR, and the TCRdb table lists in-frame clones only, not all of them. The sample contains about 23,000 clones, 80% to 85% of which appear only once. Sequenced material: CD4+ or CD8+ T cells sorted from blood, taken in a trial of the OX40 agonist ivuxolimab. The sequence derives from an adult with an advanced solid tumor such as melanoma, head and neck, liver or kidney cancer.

For the CDR3, the DNA is TGTGCCAGCACCAGTATTCGAAGGAACGCTCGTTATACTGCGGACGGGGAGCTGTTTTTT. This encodes CASTSIRRNARYTADGELFF. This chain joins TRBV6-7 and TRBJ2-2; D unclear. TRBV6-7 is sorted into the ORF group, with uncertain function. V was pared by 7 bases and J by 7 bases, with 34 bases between. This CDR3 has 20 residues.